This T cell receptor (beta chain) is drawn from a study of breast tumors, draining lymph nodes, adjacent tissues. This clonotype came up a few times. What it binds is unknown. In TCRdb, the multiplex PCR reads were re-called with MiXCR into one record per CDR3 protein. The sample lists 45,000 to 60,000 distinct CDR3 sequences, around 23% occurring once. Study outcomes and limitations: Tumors had less TCR diversity than lymph nodes, more than nontumor tissue.

Sequences were obtained from breast tumor tissue. This clonotype was sampled from a female donor with breast cancer. Some clones in this sample may be carry-over from other donors' samples.

The CDR3 nucleotides read TGTGCCAGCAGCCTACAGGGGGATACGCAGTATTTT. Translated, it gives CASSLQGDTQYF. The chain recombines TRBV7-6 with TRBJ2-3, with 7 bases that match TRBD1. The CDR3 is made up of 12 amino acids. The V gene end was trimmed by 5 bases and the J gene end by 6 bases; junction bases not matched to a gene: 2. The germline V gene has CDR1 SGHVS and CDR2 FNYEAQ.